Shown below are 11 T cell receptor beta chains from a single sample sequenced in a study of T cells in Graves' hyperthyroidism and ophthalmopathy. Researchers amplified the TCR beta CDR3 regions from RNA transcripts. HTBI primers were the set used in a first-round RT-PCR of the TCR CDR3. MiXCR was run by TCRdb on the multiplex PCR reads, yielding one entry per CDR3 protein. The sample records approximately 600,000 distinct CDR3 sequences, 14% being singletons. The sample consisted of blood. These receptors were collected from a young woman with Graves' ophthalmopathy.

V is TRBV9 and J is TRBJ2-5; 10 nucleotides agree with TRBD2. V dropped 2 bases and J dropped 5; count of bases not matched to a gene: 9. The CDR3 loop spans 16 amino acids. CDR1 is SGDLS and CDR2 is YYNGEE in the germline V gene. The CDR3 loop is CASSVTSGRARETQYF. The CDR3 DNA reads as TGTGCCAGCAGCGTTACGAGCGGGAGGGCCAGGGAGACCCAGTACTTC.

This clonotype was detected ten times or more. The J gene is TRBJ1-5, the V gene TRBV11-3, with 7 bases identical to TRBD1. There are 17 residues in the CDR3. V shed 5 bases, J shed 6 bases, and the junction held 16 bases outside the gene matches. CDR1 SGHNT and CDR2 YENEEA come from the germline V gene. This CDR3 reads CASSPPPRGLTGQPQHF. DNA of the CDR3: TGTGCCAGCAGCCCCCCGCCTAGGGGGCTTACGGGTCAGCCCCAGCATTTT.

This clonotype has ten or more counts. As DNA, the CDR3 is TGTGCCAGCAGCTTTTGGCGGAGCACAGATACGCAGTATTTT. Amino acids: CASSFWRSTDTQYF. The chain employs TRBV7-2 and TRBJ2-3, with unresolved D. The V gene lost 3 bases and the J gene lost 0 bases, with 7 bases spanning the gap. The CDR3 runs to 14 residues. Germline V gives CDR1 SGHTA, CDR2 FQGNSA.

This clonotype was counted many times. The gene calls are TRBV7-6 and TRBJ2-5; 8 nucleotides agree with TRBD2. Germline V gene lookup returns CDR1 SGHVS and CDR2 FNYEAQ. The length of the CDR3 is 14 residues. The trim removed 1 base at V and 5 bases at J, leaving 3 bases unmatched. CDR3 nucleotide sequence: TGTGCCAGCAGCTTAGGCGGGGGGCAGGAGACCCAGTACTTC. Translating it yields CASSLGGGQETQYF.

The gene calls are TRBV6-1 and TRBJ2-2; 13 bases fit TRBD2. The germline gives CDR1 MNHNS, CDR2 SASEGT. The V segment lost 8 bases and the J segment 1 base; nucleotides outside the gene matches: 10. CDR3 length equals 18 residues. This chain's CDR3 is CASPQLAGGPRNTGELFF. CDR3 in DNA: TGTGCCAGCCCTCAACTAGCGGGAGGGCCCAGGAACACCGGGGAGCTGTTTTTT.

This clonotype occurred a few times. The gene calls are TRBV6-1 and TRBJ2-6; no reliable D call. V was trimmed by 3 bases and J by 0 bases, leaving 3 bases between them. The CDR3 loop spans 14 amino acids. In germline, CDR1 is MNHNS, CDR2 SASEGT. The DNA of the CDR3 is TGTGCCAGCAGTGAGATCTCTGGGGCCAACGTCCTGACTTTC. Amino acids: CASSEISGANVLTF.

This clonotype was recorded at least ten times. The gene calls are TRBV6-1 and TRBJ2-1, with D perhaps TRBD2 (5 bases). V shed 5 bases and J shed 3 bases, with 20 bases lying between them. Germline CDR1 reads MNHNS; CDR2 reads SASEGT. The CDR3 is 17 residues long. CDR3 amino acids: CASSYGTSYFSYNEQFF. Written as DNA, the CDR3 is TGTGCCAGCAGTTATGGTACTAGTTATTTCAGCTACAATGAGCAGTTCTTC.

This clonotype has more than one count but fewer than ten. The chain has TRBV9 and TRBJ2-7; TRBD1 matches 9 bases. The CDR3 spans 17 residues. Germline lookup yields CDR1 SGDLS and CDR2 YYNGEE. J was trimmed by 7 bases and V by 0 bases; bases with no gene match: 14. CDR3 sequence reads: CASSVAAGSLTGGEQYF. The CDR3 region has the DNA TGTGCCAGCAGCGTAGCAGCAGGGAGCTTGACAGGGGGAGAGCAGTACTTC.

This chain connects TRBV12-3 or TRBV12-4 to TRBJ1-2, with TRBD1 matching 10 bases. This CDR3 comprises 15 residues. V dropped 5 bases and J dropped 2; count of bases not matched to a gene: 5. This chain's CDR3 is CASSPSTGGNYGYTF. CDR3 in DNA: TGTGCCAGCAGTCCGTCGACAGGGGGCAACTATGGCTACACCTTC.

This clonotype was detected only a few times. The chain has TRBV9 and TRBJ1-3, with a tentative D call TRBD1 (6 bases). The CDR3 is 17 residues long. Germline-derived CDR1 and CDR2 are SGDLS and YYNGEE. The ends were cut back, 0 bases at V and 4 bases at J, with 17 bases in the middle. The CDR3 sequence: CASSVAPEVDRGNTIYF. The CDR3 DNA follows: TGTGCCAGCAGCGTAGCCCCAGAGGTCGACAGGGGAAACACCATATATTTT.

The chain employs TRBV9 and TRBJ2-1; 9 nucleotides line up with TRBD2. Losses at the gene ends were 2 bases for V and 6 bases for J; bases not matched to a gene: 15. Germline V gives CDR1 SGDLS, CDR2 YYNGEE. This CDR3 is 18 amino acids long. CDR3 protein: CASSVQWGLAGGFNEQFF. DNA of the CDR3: TGTGCCAGCAGCGTCCAATGGGGACTAGCTGGGGGCTTCAATGAGCAGTTCTTC. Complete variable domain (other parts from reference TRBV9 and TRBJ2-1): DSGVTQTPKHLITATGQRVTLRCSPRSGDLSVYWYQQSLDQGLQFLIQYYNGEERAKGNILERFSAQQFPDLHSELNLSSLELGDSALYFCASSVQWGLAGGFNEQFFGPGTRLTVL.